What follows are 31 T cell receptor beta chains derived from one specimen sequenced in a study of blood T cell repertoires in COVID-19. Profiled with immunoSEQ multiplex PCR; TCRdb holds only in-frame clones, not every one. This sample has around 50,000 clones, with 77% found just once. Sample: peripheral blood. These receptors were collected from a human donor with active or convalescent COVID-19. The donor label of this sample is uncertain.

V is TRBV6-5 and J is TRBJ1-4; a weak D match, TRBD1 (6 bases). V was clipped by 2 bases and J by 8 bases, with 18 bases between them. Germline V gene lookup returns CDR1 MNHEY and CDR2 SVGAGI. The CDR3 runs to 16 residues. CDR3 DNA sequence: TGTGCCAGCAGTTACAGCGGGGGCCGAGCAGACGAAAAACTGTTTTTT. Translation: CASSYSGGRADEKLFF.

This chain links TRBV10-3 with TRBJ2-7; no reliable D call. The CDR3 runs 15 residues. V gave up 6 bases and J gave up 3 bases, with 18 bases separating them. Germline V CDR1 and CDR2: ENHRY, SYGVKD. CDR3 DNA: TGTGCCATCAGGGCCCGACTGGAACAAGACTACGAGCAGTACTTC. Protein product: CAIRARLEQDYEQYF.

The J gene is TRBJ1-2, the V gene TRBV5-8; no clear D. Trimming left V 2 bases short and J 4 bases short, with 9 bases between. This CDR3 has 13 residues. CDR1 and CDR2 (germline): SGHTS, YDEGEE. The CDR3 DNA follows: TGTGCCAGCAGCTTTGGCAGATCCTATGGCTACACCTTC. Amino acid sequence: CASSFGRSYGYTF.

This chain uses TRBV3-1 (or the pseudogene TRBV3-2) with TRBJ2-4, with 11 nucleotides matching TRBD2. The CDR3 is made up of 16 amino acids. Losses at the gene ends were 5 bases for V and 2 bases for J; bases not matched to a gene: 5. Germline values: CDR1 LGHDT, CDR2 YNNKEL (reference sequence). The CDR3 region is CASSDLAGGTKNIQYF. The CDR3 DNA reads TGTGCCAGCAGCGACTTAGCGGGAGGGACCAAAAACATTCAGTACTTC.

The J gene is TRBJ2-2, the V gene TRBV12-3 or TRBV12-4; tentatively, D is TRBD1 (5 bases). The CDR3 has 13 residues. Deletions cut 6 bases from V and 3 bases from J, with 8 bases between. CDR3: CASSSRDTGELFF. In DNA, the CDR3 is TGTGCCAGCAGCTCCAGGGACACCGGGGAGCTGTTTTTT.

Comment on this clone: A read error may account for a junction end that differs from germline. This sequence joins TRBV27 and TRBJ1-2; 8 nucleotides agree with TRBD1. The CDR3 has 18 amino acids. Germline loops: CDR1 MNHEY, CDR2 SMNVEV (reference sequence). The CDR3 DNA is TGTGCCAGCAGTCTATCCCGGACAGGGCAGTTCCGTAACTATGGCTACACCTTC. Amino acid sequence: CASSLSRTGQFRNYGYTF.

This sequence joins TRBV11-2 and TRBJ1-1; no definite D call. The CDR3 has 14 residues. V lost 1 base and J lost 2, with 8 bases in between. In germline, CDR1 is SGHAT, CDR2 FQNNGV. The CDR3 loop reads CASSLAEGNTEAFF. Here the CDR3 DNA reads TGTGCCAGCAGCTTAGCCGAGGGAAACACTGAAGCTTTCTTT.

This sequence joins TRBV6-5 and TRBJ2-1; 12 bases align to TRBD2. J lost 9 bases, V lost 3 bases, and 6 bases had no gene match. The CDR3 covers 15 residues. The germline V gene has CDR1 MNHEY and CDR2 SVGAGI. CDR3 nucleotides: TGTGCCAGCAGTTATCTAGCGGGAGGGTTCGGTGAGCAGTTCTTC. Translation: CASSYLAGGFGEQFF.

The chain is built from TRBV5-8 and TRBJ1-5; 9 bases line up with TRBD1. In germline, CDR1 is SGHTS, CDR2 YDEGEE. CDR3 length: 15 amino acids. Germline trimming cut 2 bases from V and 6 bases from J; bases unmatched to any gene: 6. In DNA, the CDR3 is TGTGCCAGCAGCTTCGACAGGGGGGGCAGTCAGCCCCAGCATTTT. Residues: CASSFDRGGSQPQHF.

This chain's CDR3 is CASSQEVGTTTPTAFF. CDR3 bases: TGCGCCAGCAGCCAAGAAGTCGGGACAACGACTCCCACAGCTTTCTTT. V gene TRBV4-1 combines with J gene TRBJ1-1, with D possibly being TRBD1 (6 bases). V was pared by 0 bases and J by 10 bases, with 21 bases between. The CDR3 is 16 residues long. Per the germline V gene, CDR1 is MGHRA and CDR2 is YSYEKL.

This chain connects TRBV3-1 (or the pseudogene TRBV3-2) to TRBJ1-3, with D maybe TRBD1 (5 bases). This CDR3 region has 18 residues. Germline CDR1 LGHDT, CDR2 YNNKEL (reference sequence). V lost 0 bases to trimming and J lost 3 bases, with 18 bases between them. CDR3: CASSQDALVRVNGNTIYF. The CDR3 nucleotides read TGTGCCAGCAGCCAAGATGCACTGGTCAGGGTGAATGGAAACACCATATATTTT.

This sequence joins TRBV18 and TRBJ2-5; TRBD2 matches 8 bases. Germline CDR1 reads KGHSH; CDR2 reads LQKENI. There are 15 residues in the CDR3. The V and J ends lost 6 bases and 3 bases, in that order; junction bases with no gene match: 9. The CDR3 DNA follows: TGTGCCAGCTCCCCCGAATCGGGAGGGAAAGAGACCCAGTACTTC. Amino acid sequence: CASSPESGGKETQYF.

In DNA form, the CDR3 reads TGTGCCAGTAGTGCCGGGACAGGGTACGAGCAGTACTTC. Protein product: CASSAGTGYEQYF. The V call is TRBV19, the J call TRBJ2-7, with TRBD1 matching over 9 bases. This CDR3 is built from 13 residues. The J segment lost 4 bases and the V segment lost 5 bases, leaving 3 bases of the junction unmatched. The germline gives CDR1 LNHDA, CDR2 SQIVND (reference sequence).

The chain carries TRBV4-1 and TRBJ2-2; D is uncertain. The CDR3 has 13 amino acids. Trimming stripped 4 bases from V and 4 bases from J, with 7 bases between. Germline V gene lookup returns CDR1 MGHRA and CDR2 YSYEKL. CDR3 in amino acids: CASSRAGTGELFF. The CDR3 DNA reads TGCGCCAGCAGCCGGGCCGGCACCGGGGAGCTGTTTTTT.

This clone was counted only a few times. J is TRBJ2-7 and V is TRBV30, with D perhaps TRBD1 (6 bases). Germline V gene sequence: CDR1 GTSNPN, CDR2 SVGIG (reference sequence). The CDR3 loop spans 16 amino acids. V lost 2 bases and J 3 bases, leaving 20 bases between the germline ends. The CDR3 DNA reads TGTGCCTGGAGTACGCCCCCCAGGGGAAATAGCTACGAGCAGTACTTC. Its translation: CAWSTPPRGNSYEQYF.

The V and J genes are TRBV27 and TRBJ2-1; TRBD2 might be the D (6 bases). Per the germline V gene, CDR1 is MNHEY and CDR2 is SMNVEV (reference sequence). The V end was cut by 6 bases, the J end by 1 base, with 13 bases between. This CDR3 is built from 15 residues. This chain's CDR3 is CASRPRAGSYNEQFF. The CDR3 DNA reads as TGTGCCAGCAGGCCTAGGGCGGGGTCCTACAATGAGCAGTTCTTC.

V and J are TRBV5-6 and TRBJ2-1, with TRBD1 as a possible D gene (6 bases). This CDR3 has 16 amino acids. V lost 4 bases and J lost 0, with 14 bases in between. The germline V gene has CDR1 SGHDT and CDR2 YYEEEE. The DNA of the CDR3 is TGTGCCAGCAGCCCGGCCGGGACACCCTCCTACAATGAGCAGTTCTTC. Protein: CASSPAGTPSYNEQFF.

This clone was seen a few times. CDR3 in DNA: TGTGCCAGCAGTCGAGCCCACGGACAGGGGACAAGAGGCTACACCTTC. Translation gives CASSRAHGQGTRGYTF. The chain carries TRBV28 and TRBJ1-2, with 9 bases that match TRBD1. CDR3 size: 16 residues. V dropped 5 bases and J dropped 8; count of bases not matched to a gene: 15. In germline, CDR1 is MDHEN, CDR2 SYDVKM.

The chain couples TRBV2 to TRBJ2-3; D is perhaps TRBD1 (5 bases). The germline CDR1 and CDR2 sequences are SNHLY and FYNNEI. CDR3 length: 15 residues. With 7 bases removed from V and 0 bases from J, the gap between germline ends came to 14 bases. CDR3 amino acids: CASIRATTSTDTQYF. CDR3 coding DNA: TGTGCCAGCATCAGGGCTACGACTAGCACAGATACGCAGTATTTT.

V usage is TRBV4-1 and J usage is TRBJ2-3, with 15 nucleotides matching TRBD2. The CDR3 runs to 18 residues. V lost 4 bases and J lost 0; bases outside the gene matches: 5. CDR1 MGHRA and CDR2 YSYEKL come from the germline V gene. CDR3 in amino acids: CASSLGLAGGGSTDTQYF. DNA for the CDR3: TGCGCCAGCAGCCTGGGACTAGCGGGAGGTGGTAGCACAGATACGCAGTATTTT.

J is TRBJ2-7 and V is TRBV30; 8 bases map to TRBD2. In germline, CDR1 is GTSNPN, CDR2 SVGIG (reference sequence). V was pared by 5 bases and J by 6 bases, with 15 bases of the junction left unmatched. CDR3 size: 15 residues. The CDR3 DNA is TGTGCCTGGGAGCACCTCCGGGAGGGCCGGGGCGAGCAGTACTTC. This gives the protein CAWEHLREGRGEQYF.

This clone has a single count. This chain connects TRBV11-2 to TRBJ1-4, with D possibly matching TRBD1 (6 bases). V was shortened by 5 bases and J by 4 bases, with 17 bases between the two germline ends. The germline CDR1 and CDR2 sequences are SGHAT and FQNNGV. The CDR3 has 16 amino acids. The CDR3 loop reads CASSGGQNSLNEKLFF. The DNA for the CDR3 is TGTGCCAGCAGCGGCGGACAGAACTCCCTTAATGAAAAACTGTTTTTT.

The chain employs TRBV3-1 (or the pseudogene TRBV3-2) and TRBJ2-7; TRBD2 aligns across 7 bases. The germline gives CDR1 LGHDT, CDR2 YNNKEL (reference sequence). The CDR3 has 18 residues. Trimming cost V 1 base and J 4 bases; bases outside gene matches: 16. The CDR3 spells CASSQVVSRRERPYEQYF. DNA of the CDR3: TGTGCCAGCAGCCAAGTTGTTTCGCGGCGGGAGAGGCCGTACGAGCAGTACTTC.

The gene calls are TRBV5-1 and TRBJ1-4, with unresolved D. The germline V and J ends were trimmed by 0 bases and 3 bases, with 9 bases remaining between them. Per the germline V gene, CDR1 is SGHRS and CDR2 is YFSETQ. This CDR3 is built from 15 residues. The CDR3 loop reads CASSLGSVSNEKLFF. CDR3 in DNA: TGCGCCAGCAGCTTGGGTTCAGTTTCTAATGAAAAACTGTTTTTT. Supplemented by reference TRBV5-1 and TRBJ1-4, the full variable domain reads KAGVTQTPRYLIKTRGQQVTLSCSPISGHRSVSWYQQTPGQGLQFLFEYFSETQRNKGNFPGRFSGRQFSNSRSEMNVSTLELGDSALYLCASSLGSVSNEKLFFGSGTQLSVL.

This sequence joins TRBV11-2 and TRBJ2-1, with 11 bases matching TRBD2. With 1 base clipped from V and 3 bases from J, the junction kept 5 bases outside the gene matches. From germline, CDR1 is SGHAT and CDR2 FQNNGV. The CDR3 is made up of 17 amino acids. CDR3 bases: TGTGCCAGCAGCTTAGCGTCTAGCGGGAGGTTCTACAATGAGCAGTTCTTC. It translates to CASSLASSGRFYNEQFF.

The genes are TRBV2 and TRBJ2-7; D is possibly TRBD1 (6 bases). Trimming removed 4 bases at V and 1 base at J, with 17 bases between. This CDR3 spans 16 amino acids. Germline values: CDR1 SNHLY, CDR2 FYNNEI. As DNA, the CDR3 is TGTGCCAGCAGTGGAGAACAGGGTCCGACTTCCTACGAGCAGTACTTC. It is translated as CASSGEQGPTSYEQYF.

The chain couples TRBV6-4 to TRBJ2-3; D not certain. The germline gives CDR1 MRHNA, CDR2 SNTAGT. V was cut by 4 bases and J by 6 bases, with 11 bases left in between. CDR3 length: 13 amino acids. The CDR3, as DNA: TGTGCCAGCAGTGGCAGTGCCCGCGATACGCAGTATTTT. Protein: CASSGSARDTQYF.

The chain carries TRBV3-1 (or the pseudogene TRBV3-2) and TRBJ2-1; 9 bases match TRBD2. Looked up from germline, CDR1 is LGHDT and CDR2 is YNNKEL (reference sequence). V shed 6 bases and J 7 bases; nucleotides not matched to a gene: 10. CDR3 length: 15 amino acids. The CDR3 DNA follows: TGTGCCAGCAGTCCTCCCGGGACTAGCTTGAATGAGCAGTTCTTC. It specifies CASSPPGTSLNEQFF.

The chain carries TRBV21-1 and TRBJ2-7; the D segment call TRBD1 is taken from the table without a DNA check. TRBV21-1 counts as a pseudogene. The CDR3 runs 15 residues. The CDR3 protein is CASTPPGTGGHEQYF. In nucleotides, the CDR3 is TGTGCCAGCACCCCACCCGGGACAGGGGGTCACGAGCAGTACTTC.

This chain links TRBV30 with TRBJ1-2; a possible D gene is TRBD1 (5 bases). Trimming removed 2 bases at V and 4 bases at J, with 11 bases between. Germline V lookup: CDR1 GTSNPN, CDR2 SVGIG (reference sequence). This CDR3 has 13 residues. The CDR3 DNA reads TGTGCCTGGAGTAACGGGCAGGGCTATGGCTACACCTTC. This sequence encodes CAWSNGQGYGYTF. Using reference TRBV30 and TRBJ1-2 for the parts outside the CDR3, the full variable domain is SQTIHQWPATLVQPVGSPLSLECTVEGTSNPNLYWYRQAAGRGLQLLFYSVGIGQISSEVPQNLSASRPQDRQFILSSKKLLLSDSGFYLCAWSNGQGYGYTFGSGTRLTVV.

J is TRBJ1-1 and V is TRBV6-4, with 8 bases lining up with TRBD1. The CDR3 covers 15 residues. The V segment lost 0 bases and the J segment 0 bases; nucleotides outside the gene matches: 0. Germline lookup yields CDR1 MRHNA and CDR2 SNTAGT. DNA of the CDR3: TGTGCCAGCAGTGACTCGACAGGGGTGAACACTGAAGCTTTCTTT. This gives the protein CASSDSTGVNTEAFF.